Below, one T cell receptor (beta chain) is given with its context. Per the original methods: The authors estimated nucleated cell counts from reference gene primer amplification. Profiled with immunoSEQ multiplex PCR; TCRdb holds only in-frame clones, not every one. V and J calls and clone size are those listed in that table; D and trimming were worked out from the DNA. The repertoire holds about 240,000 clones, roughly 87% seen once, with around 7.2% in the top ten. The sample belongs to a study of blood T cell repertoires in COVID-19. Across the whole study: Sites across the United States, Italy and Spain contributed samples from acute and convalescent COVID-19. Sample material is recorded as cDNA or gDNA derived from T cells, B-cell-depleted T cells, or PBMCs.

The source of this sequence is a man in his sixties who had recovered from COVID-19. Source material: peripheral blood.

CDR3 amino acids: CASTKSSEKLFF. CDR3 in DNA: TGTGCCAGCACTAAAAGTAGTGAAAAACTGTTTTTT. The chain is built from TRBV6-4 and TRBJ1-4; D is unresolved. Per the germline V gene, CDR1 is MRHNA and CDR2 is SNTAGT. The CDR3 spans 12 residues. Trimming pared 7 bases from V and 7 bases from J, leaving 10 bases between.